Given below is one TCR beta chain in context. This clone's antigen is unknown. Nothing much larger sits one base from this clone, and base qualities are not available. The run used an Illumina HiSeq 1500. Clones were called with MiXCR by TCRdb after fastp trimmed the public reads at Q25, and only in-frame beta chains were retained. Rows are unified per CDR3 protein, each entry keeping the most common DNA and genes. Here the sample has 250,000 or so distinct CDR3 sequences; around 9% occur a single time. Roughly 15% of the sample belongs to the ten largest clones. The data were obtained in a study of T cell repertoires in cytomegalovirus infection (dated by TCRdb to the late 2010s). About the study as a whole: Because public TCR beta signatures pointed to carriage of CMV infection together with the matching HLA type, the HLA type of each donor mattered for the analysis. The study at large found these results: Carriers of CMV infection plus the relevant HLA type were discriminated by the cumulative frequency of public TCR beta family members in the study cohort and in an independent roughly 400-donor cohort. The ex vivo response was dominated by HLA-C-restricted CMV-specific TCR beta clonotypes, which also provided the single most frequent clonotype in two of eight donors.

Here V drops 3 bases and J drops 6 bases, and the junction holds 6 bases not matched to any gene. Sequences SGDLS (CDR1) and YYNGEE (CDR2) are obtained from the germline V gene. Taken from cysteine to phenylalanine, the CDR3 has 15 residues. Of the read, only the CDR3 DNA is kept; its 45 bases are in frame from base 1. The V and J genes are TRBV9 and TRBJ1-5, and TRBD1 matches 10 of the central bases. The receptor's source is a human donor in good health (CMV status not recorded). Some clones in this sample may be carry-over from other donors' samples. Sample: PBMCs. The DNA reads as follows: TGTGCCAGCAGCGCGGGGGACAGGGGTTTTCAGCCCCAGCATTTT. Translated, it reads CASSAGDRGFQPQHF.